The 27 T cell receptor beta chains listed next were all sequenced from one sample in a study of T cells expressing NK-cell markers (TCRdb year 2020). Library creation used 5' RACE. The reads were generated on an Illumina HiSeq 2000. TCRdb reanalyzed the reads, keeping one entry per CDR3 protein sequence and omitting DNA. The sample's records list about 190,000 distinct CDR3 sequences. The top ten constitute 20% to 25% of the sample. Specimen: blood T cells: a sorted CD56 or NKG2C T cell subset, CD4+ or CD8+ T cells, or bulk PBMC T cells (not recorded which). Every receptor here comes from a man aged 18 to 69 in good health.

The chain uses TRBV20-1 and TRBJ2-3; TCRdb calls TRBD1, which cannot be checked without DNA. The germline V gene has CDR1 DFQATT and CDR2 SNEGSKA (reference sequence). The CDR3 runs 14 residues. This CDR3 is CSPRPTGGPDTQYF.

The gene calls are TRBV6-5 and TRBJ1-1. Germline loops: CDR1 MNHEY, CDR2 SVGAGI. The CDR3 covers 13 residues. CDR3 sequence: CASSMGINTEAFF.

This rearrangement joins TRBV7-9 to TRBJ2-5; with no DNA, the TCRdb D assignment of TRBD2 cannot be verified. Germline assignment: CDR1 SEHNR and CDR2 FQNEAQ (reference sequence). The CDR3 sequence is 16 residues long. CDR3: CASGTGRRGAQETQYF.

The rearrangement uses TRBV12-3 or TRBV12-4 and TRBJ2-5. The CDR3 contains 14 residues. The CDR3 region is CASSLAPTPETQYF.

The chain links TRBV12-3 or TRBV12-4 to TRBJ1-5. The CDR3 length is 16 residues. The CDR3 protein is CASSLKGRLGNQPQHF.

The chain is built from TRBV27 and TRBJ1-1. Germline V gene data show CDR1 as MNHEY and CDR2 as SMNVEV (reference sequence). This CDR3 contains 12 residues. The CDR3: CASSLGSGHAFF.

The V call is TRBV24-1, the J call TRBJ2-7. The germline V gene encodes CDR1 KGHDR and CDR2 SFDVKD. The CDR3 is made up of 15 amino acids. CDR3 residues: CATSDLYIYSYEQYF.

The chain recombines TRBV23-1 with TRBJ2-2; TCRdb's D gene call, TRBD2, goes unchecked for lack of DNA. TRBV23-1 carries the ORF label, with uncertain function. This CDR3 comprises 18 residues. The CDR3 here is CASNRDRGLAETPGSCFF.

This chain uses TRBV5-1 with TRBJ1-1; TCRdb gives TRBD1 as the D gene, but with no DNA this cannot be confirmed. CDR1 and CDR2 (germline): SGHRS, YFSETQ. This CDR3 spans 13 amino acids. CDR3 sequence: CASMDRGFTEAFF.

V is TRBV4-1 and J is TRBJ2-3; TCRdb lists TRBD1, though no DNA is available to test this call. Germline values: CDR1 MGHRA, CDR2 YSYEKL. This CDR3 has 17 residues. The CDR3 sequence: CASSQDPPPGGSDTQYF.

J is TRBJ2-7 and V is TRBV6-1. Germline-derived CDR1 and CDR2 are MNHNS and SASEGT. There are 15 residues in the CDR3. CDR3 sequence: CASSEWRGILYEQYF.

The chain has TRBV7-9 and TRBJ2-5; TCRdb indicates TRBD1, and absent DNA this call remains unverified. The CDR3 is 15 amino acids. Germline lookup yields CDR1 SEHNR and CDR2 FQNEAQ (reference sequence). The CDR3 sequence is CASSSVWGSGETQYF.

The chain combines TRBV7-9 with TRBJ2-7; checking the TCRdb D call of TRBD1 is not possible without DNA. Germline V CDR1 and CDR2: SEHNR, FQNEAQ (reference sequence). The CDR3 length is 15 residues. This CDR3 reads CASSGETAKNYEQYF.

The V and J genes are TRBV5-1 and TRBJ2-1; TCRdb's D call of TRBD2 is untestable without DNA. Germline V gives CDR1 SGHRS, CDR2 YFSETQ. CDR3 length: 19 amino acids. The chain's CDR3 is CASSLAPPGTRWISDEQFF.

The rearrangement links TRBV27 to TRBJ2-2; checking the TCRdb D call of TRBD1 is not possible without DNA. There are 16 residues in the CDR3. The germline V gene encodes CDR1 MNHEY and CDR2 SMNVEV (reference sequence). The CDR3 sequence is CASSADRGGNTGELFF.

This rearrangement joins TRBV2 to TRBJ1-3; TCRdb selects TRBD1, and the lack of DNA leaves this call unchecked. CDR1 SNHLY and CDR2 FYNNEI come from the germline V gene. The CDR3 extends over 15 amino acids. The CDR3 reads CASSGNRGSGNTIYF.

The chain couples TRBV5-1 to TRBJ2-1. CDR3 size: 14 residues. Germline-derived CDR1 and CDR2 are SGHRS and YFSETQ. CDR3 sequence: CASSLVRVWDEQFF.

This sequence joins TRBV2 and TRBJ2-3. CDR1 is SNHLY, CDR2 FYNNEI, per germline. The length of the CDR3 is 14 residues. The CDR3: CASSEVQFTDTQYF.

CDR3 region: CASSPGGGSYEQYF. The rearrangement joins TRBV5-1 to TRBJ2-7; checking the TCRdb D call of TRBD1 is not possible without DNA. The CDR3 covers 14 residues. Germline V gene lookup returns CDR1 SGHRS and CDR2 YFSETQ. The entire variable domain, with the rest obtained from reference TRBV5-1 and TRBJ2-7, is as follows: KAGVTQTPRYLIKTRGQQVTLSCSPISGHRSVSWYQQTPGQGLQFLFEYFSETQRNKGNFPGRFSGRQFSNSRSEMNVSTLELGDSALYLCASSPGGGSYEQYFGPGTRLTVT.

V gene TRBV20-1 combines with J gene TRBJ2-7; TCRdb calls TRBD1, which cannot be checked without DNA. The CDR3 has 14 residues. From germline, CDR1 is DFQATT and CDR2 SNEGSKA (reference sequence). This chain's CDR3 is CSARDPGLSYEQYF.

V gene TRBV7-6 combines with J gene TRBJ2-1; without DNA, the TCRdb call of TRBD1 cannot be checked. CDR3 length: 19 amino acids. Germline CDR1 reads SGHVS; CDR2 reads FNYEAQ. The CDR3 protein is CASSLVGAIGRSSYNEQFF.

This chain connects TRBV5-6 to TRBJ2-7; the TCRdb call, TRBD1, lacks DNA for checking. The CDR3 length is 15 residues. In germline, CDR1 is SGHDT, CDR2 YYEEEE. CDR3 amino acids: CASSLGGHRDYEQYF.

The chain joins TRBV7-7 to TRBJ2-1. The CDR3 is made up of 12 amino acids. The germline gives CDR1 SSHAT, CDR2 FNYEAQ (reference sequence). CDR3 region: CASSRSSNEQFF.

V gene TRBV2 combines with J gene TRBJ2-1; TCRdb names TRBD2, which stays unverified in the absence of DNA. This CDR3 is 15 amino acids long. Germline CDR1 reads SNHLY; CDR2 reads FYNNEI. The CDR3 spells CASREGTSGVYEQFF.

V usage is TRBV11-2 and J usage is TRBJ2-1; the TCRdb call, TRBD2, lacks DNA for checking. CDR1 and CDR2 from the germline V gene are SGHAT and FQNNGV. CDR3 length equals 13 residues. The CDR3 loop is CASRPASYDEQFF.

The CDR3 sequence is CASSDSSGWLVDEQFF. The chain combines TRBV6-1 with TRBJ2-1; checking the TCRdb D call of TRBD2 is not possible without DNA. Per the germline V gene, CDR1 is MNHNS and CDR2 is SASEGT. The CDR3 extends over 16 amino acids.

The chain combines TRBV3-1 with TRBJ2-1; there is no DNA to check the TCRdb D call of TRBD1. The CDR3 consists of 15 residues. Germline V gives CDR1 LGHDT, CDR2 YNNKEL (reference sequence). The CDR3 reads CASSSPGQGLSEQFF.